The sequence of this T cell receptor beta chain was determined in a study of blood T cell repertoires in COVID-19. As for the study in general: Specimens from acute and convalescent COVID-19 originated in the United States, Italy and Spain. PBMCs, B-cell-depleted T cells, or T cells were the source of the cDNA or gDNA that made up the material.

Methods used by the authors: For nucleated cells, counts were estimated from reference gene primer amplification. TCRdb keeps only in-frame clones here, not all; method: immunoSEQ multiplex PCR. V and J calls and clone size come straight from that table; D and trimming were deduced from the DNA. The data show some 220,000 clones, over 80% seen once. The V gene's germline CDR1 is MRHNA and CDR2 SNTAGT. The CDR3 runs to 13 residues. Trimming stripped 3 bases from V and 7 bases from J, with 12 bases between. This clone was picked up a small number of times. The chain uses TRBV6-4 and TRBJ2-5; D gene unclear. What was sequenced was peripheral blood. This TCR came from a human donor in a cohort sampled during active COVID-19. As DNA, the CDR3 is TGTGCCAGCAGTGAGTCACCACAATCGACCCAGTACTTC. This sequence encodes CASSESPQSTQYF.